The next 25 T cell receptor beta chains were all read from a single sample in a study of blood T cell repertoires in COVID-19. Assay: immunoSEQ multiplex PCR; the TCRdb copy retains only in-frame clones and omits some. In the table there are more than 300,000 clones, about nine tenths of which are singletons. The sample taken for sequencing was peripheral blood. The origin of the receptors is a woman aged 45 to 65 with COVID-19, enrolled during active disease.

The chain couples TRBV30 to TRBJ2-7; 8 bases line up with TRBD1. Germline CDR1 GTSNPN, CDR2 SVGIG (reference sequence). Unmatched junction bases numbered 6, after V lost 1 base and J lost 7 bases. The CDR3 covers 13 residues. Written as DNA, the CDR3 is TGTGCCTGGAGTGCGCAGGGGGCCTGGGAGCAGTACTTC. Amino acids: CAWSAQGAWEQYF.

This chain links TRBV7-2 with TRBJ1-1; 7 bases agree with TRBD1. CDR1 and CDR2 from the germline V gene are SGHTA and FQGNSA. Trimming removed 4 bases from V and 5 bases from J; junction bases left unmatched: 19. The CDR3 spans 18 residues. The CDR3 coding sequence is TGTGCCAGCAGCTCGCAACCCGGGACAGCCCCTCAAGTGACTGAAGCTTTCTTT. It specifies CASSSQPGTAPQVTEAFF.

The V and J genes are TRBV6-5 and TRBJ2-7; TRBD1 agrees at 9 bases. V trimming: 6 bases; J trimming: 4 bases; junction bases outside the gene matches: 10. Germline V gene lookup returns CDR1 MNHEY and CDR2 SVGAGI. CDR3 size: 15 residues. CDR3 in DNA: TGTGCCAGCAGGCTCGACGGGACAGGGTCGTACGAGCAGTACTTC. As protein: CASRLDGTGSYEQYF.

This chain uses TRBV3-1 (or the pseudogene TRBV3-2) with TRBJ2-3; 13 bases are a match to TRBD2. The CDR3 sequence is 16 residues long. Trimming took 4 bases from V and 4 from J; bases not matched to a gene: 5. CDR1 is LGHDT and CDR2 is YNNKEL in the germline V gene (reference sequence). The CDR3 here is CASSRRTSGSADTQYF. The DNA of the CDR3 is TGTGCCAGCAGCCGACGGACTAGCGGGAGCGCAGATACGCAGTATTTT.

The chain carries TRBV19 and TRBJ2-1; the match to TRBD2 covers 10 bases. CDR1 is LNHDA, CDR2 SQIVND, per germline (reference sequence). V lost 8 bases, J lost 9 bases, and 13 bases stayed unmatched. CDR3 length: 15 amino acids. This CDR3 is CASLSTSGRAFEQFF. The CDR3 coding sequence is TGTGCCAGTCTGAGTACGAGCGGGAGGGCCTTTGAGCAGTTCTTC.

The rearrangement uses TRBV7-3 and TRBJ2-1; 9 bases map to TRBD2. Germline CDR1 reads SGHTA; CDR2 reads FQGTGA. This CDR3 is built from 16 residues. V lost 5 bases to trimming and J lost 6 bases; unmatched junction nucleotides: 11. DNA for the CDR3: TGTGCCAGCAGCCCCAACGGTGCGGGAGGGGTCAATGAGCAGTTCTTC. The encoded protein is CASSPNGAGGVNEQFF.

The CDR3 here is CASRGRQGTNEKLFF. The CDR3 DNA sequence: TGTGCCAGCAGGGGAAGACAGGGAACTAATGAAAAACTGTTTTTT. The chain joins TRBV2 to TRBJ1-4; 7 bases agree with TRBD1. CDR1 and CDR2 (germline): SNHLY, FYNNEI. The CDR3 covers 15 residues. Trimming at V came to 6 bases and at J to 1 base, leaving 5 bases not matched to a gene.

The V gene is TRBV7-9, the J gene TRBJ2-7; possible D gene TRBD1, 6 bases. The CDR3 runs to 15 residues. Trimming took 4 bases from V and 1 from J, leaving 14 bases between them. Germline CDR1 and CDR2: SEHNR and FQNEAQ (reference sequence). CDR3 DNA sequence: TGTGCCAGCAGCTCCCACAGGGCCTTTTCCTACGAGCAGTACTTC. It translates to CASSSHRAFSYEQYF.

The chain carries TRBV7-9 and TRBJ2-7, with 12 bases matching TRBD1. Germline assignment: CDR1 SEHNR and CDR2 FQNEAQ (reference sequence). CDR3 size: 15 residues. The V segment lost 4 bases and the J segment 7 bases; nucleotides outside the gene matches: 8. The CDR3: CASSYRDRGLGEQYF. The CDR3 DNA reads TGTGCCAGCAGCTACCGGGACAGGGGGCTTGGGGAGCAGTACTTC.

This sequence joins TRBV11-3 and TRBJ1-1; D gene ambiguous. CDR3 length: 14 residues. Trimming removed 5 bases at V and 2 bases at J, with 12 bases between. Per germline, CDR1 SGHNT and CDR2 YENEEA. The chain's CDR3 is CASSHRSSNTEAFF. CDR3 DNA: TGTGCCAGCAGCCACCGGTCGTCCAACACTGAAGCTTTCTTT.

There are a few counts of this clone. V gene TRBV4-2 combines with J gene TRBJ1-5; 7 bases fit TRBD1. Germline V lookup: CDR1 LGHNA, CDR2 YNFKEQ. V shed 4 bases and J 0 bases; nucleotides not matched to a gene: 3. This CDR3 region has 15 residues. CDR3 residues: CASSPGQTSNQPQHF. As DNA, the CDR3 is TGTGCCAGCAGCCCGGGACAGACTAGCAATCAGCCCCAGCATTTT.

The chain has TRBV5-4 and TRBJ1-4, with unresolved D. The V and J ends lost 5 bases and 1 base respectively, with 12 bases between them. CDR3 length equals 15 residues. CDR1 and CDR2 from the germline V gene are SGHNT and YYREEE (reference sequence). The CDR3 DNA follows: TGTGCCAGCAGTTCTGGCCAGGTAACTAATGAAAAACTGTTTTTT. Its protein is CASSSGQVTNEKLFF.

The chain employs TRBV5-6 and TRBJ2-1, with 7 positions matching TRBD2. J was trimmed by 3 bases and V by 3 bases; bases with no gene match: 12. The CDR3 totals 17 residues. The germline V gene encodes CDR1 SGHDT and CDR2 YYEEEE. The CDR3 bases are TGTGCCAGCAGCTCTGGGGTAAGGGAGGGCCTCTACAATGAGCAGTTCTTC. This encodes CASSSGVREGLYNEQFF.

As regards this clone: One end of the junction varies from germline; a read error may be responsible. The chain combines TRBV15 with TRBJ2-3; a weak D match, TRBD1 (6 bases). This CDR3 contains 15 residues. The germline gives CDR1 LNHNV, CDR2 YYDKDF (reference sequence). The CDR3 region is CATTRQVGHTDTQYF. The DNA of the CDR3 is TGTGCCACCACCAGACAGGTTGGGCACACAGATACGCAGTATTTT.

V and J are TRBV6-1 and TRBJ1-6, with 9 bases aligning to TRBD1. Germline-derived CDR1 and CDR2 are MNHNS and SASEGT. The CDR3 loop spans 15 amino acids. With 2 bases clipped from V and 8 bases from J, the junction kept 4 bases outside the gene matches. CDR3 sequence reads: CASSEMGQGHSPLHF. CDR3 bases: TGTGCCAGCAGTGAAATGGGACAGGGCCATTCACCCCTCCACTTT.

A few counts support this clone. The chain is built from TRBV6-5 and TRBJ1-6; maybe TRBD1 (6 bases). V shed 8 bases and J shed 10 bases, with 18 bases lying between them. The CDR3 length is 14 residues. Germline CDR1 is MNHEY and CDR2 is SVGAGI. The CDR3 loop reads CASGRQALGSPLHF. DNA of the CDR3: TGTGCCAGCGGGCGACAGGCCCTTGGCTCACCCCTCCACTTT.

V gene TRBV7-9 combines with J gene TRBJ2-5; D is possibly TRBD2 (5 bases). This CDR3 has 14 residues. Trimming removed 0 bases from V and 6 bases from J, with 11 bases in between. The germline V gene has CDR1 SEHNR and CDR2 FQNEAQ (reference sequence). CDR3 protein: CASSLALAAQTQYF. The CDR3 DNA is TGTGCCAGCAGCTTAGCCCTAGCCGCACAGACCCAGTACTTC. Using reference TRBV7-9 and TRBJ2-5 for the parts outside the CDR3, the full variable domain is DTGVSQNPRHKITKRGQNVTFRCDPISEHNRLYWYRQTLGQGPEFLTYFQNEAQLEKSRLLSDRFSAERPKGSFSTLEIQRTEQGDSAMYLCASSLALAAQTQYFGPGTRLLVL.

The V call is TRBV5-1, the J call TRBJ2-7; 12 positions match TRBD2. The CDR3 totals 18 residues. The V gene end was trimmed by 4 bases and the J gene end by 5 bases; junction bases not matched to a gene: 16. The germline CDR1 and CDR2 sequences are SGHRS and YFSETQ. CDR3 DNA: TGCGCCAGCAGCGCCCTATCTAGCGGGAGGGCCAAGTCCGACGAGCAGTACTTC. It translates to CASSALSSGRAKSDEQYF.

This chain joins TRBV10-3 and TRBJ1-1, with TRBD1 matching 12 bases. CDR3 size: 17 residues. With 3 bases clipped from V and 3 bases from J, the junction kept 8 bases outside the gene matches. Germline V gene sequence: CDR1 ENHRY, CDR2 SYGVKD. The CDR3 DNA reads as TGTGCCATCAGTGACCCGGGACAGGGGGCGGTCGACACTGAAGCTTTCTTT. Translating it yields CAISDPGQGAVDTEAFF.

This clone has a single count. The genes are TRBV12-3 or TRBV12-4 and TRBJ2-4; D is possibly TRBD1 (6 bases). CDR3 length: 13 amino acids. The V end lost 7 bases, the J end lost 8 bases, and 15 bases lay between the germline ends. This CDR3 reads CASTLGAPDIQYF. The DNA for the CDR3 is TGTGCCAGCACATTGGGGGCGCCGGACATTCAGTACTTC.

This chain connects TRBV5-8 to TRBJ1-2, with D unresolved. CDR1 and CDR2 from the germline V gene are SGHTS and YDEGEE. V was cut by 1 base and J by 0 bases, with 4 bases left in between. CDR3 length equals 13 residues. The CDR3 reads CASSLTANYGYTF. CDR3 sequence (DNA): TGTGCCAGCAGCTTGACAGCTAACTATGGCTACACCTTC.

This clone occurred once. The DNA is omitted, as the CDR3 cannot be located on it reliably, and the CDR3 follows TCRdb's listing. The rearrangement joins TRBV24-1 to TRBJ2-3; the table gives TRBD1 as D, unverified against the DNA. From germline, CDR1 is KGHDR and CDR2 SFDVKD. Both ends counted, the CDR3 spans 16 residues. The CDR3 sequence is CATSDSGQGGVDTQYF.

The chain combines TRBV29-1 with TRBJ2-3; 9 positions agree with TRBD2. The germline gives CDR1 SQVTM, CDR2 ANQGSEA. V was clipped by 2 bases and J by 0 bases; unmatched bases: 0. CDR3 size: 14 residues. The CDR3 DNA reads TGCAGCGTTGAAACTAGCGGGAGCACAGATACGCAGTATTTT. This translates into CSVETSGSTDTQYF.

The J gene is TRBJ1-2, the V gene TRBV7-2; D gene ambiguous. Germline CDR1 SGHTA, CDR2 FQGNSA. The ends were cut back, 3 bases at V and 2 bases at J, with 10 bases in the middle. The CDR3 is 14 amino acids. CDR3: CASSLGGFNYGYTF. The CDR3 DNA sequence: TGTGCCAGCAGCTTGGGCGGGTTCAACTATGGCTACACCTTC.

CDR3 bases: TGTGCCAGCAGGTTAGGACAGGGGTACTACGAGCAGTACTTC. It is translated as CASRLGQGYYEQYF. The V and J genes are TRBV3-1 (or the pseudogene TRBV3-2) and TRBJ2-7; 9 bases are shared with TRBD1. Per the germline V gene, CDR1 is LGHDT and CDR2 is YNNKEL (reference sequence). This CDR3 is 14 amino acids long. Trimming at V came to 6 bases and at J to 3 bases, leaving 6 bases not matched to a gene.